This TCR beta chain is drawn from a study of T cell responses to AZD1222 COVID-19 vaccine (dated by TCRdb to about 2021). For the wider study: AZD1222 recipients whose second dose came at about 4 weeks and those whose second dose came at about 12 weeks were combined into one group, since spike-specific TCR depth and breadth did not differ between the two schedules. TCR sequencing covered 230 to 250 trial participants: approximately 200 given two doses of AZD1222 and 26 given two doses of MenACWY control vaccine. Enrollment into the trials was organized by age into subgroups of 18-55, 56-69 and 70-plus years, and those subgroups contained approximately 150, 30 and 60 TCR-sequenced participants, respectively. The investigation overall reported the following: Because no day 14 peak-response samples were available, repertoires were characterized only after the peak T cell response. After two AZD1222 doses, spike-specific TCR breadth and depth were significantly higher than at day 0 and than in MenACWY recipients. Reportedly, almost half of the unique spike-specific TCRs recognized epitopes lying outside the regions that are mutated in the B.1.351 and B.1.1.7 variants. Vaccine-associated CD4 TCRs spanned the whole spike protein, with dominant responses in regions 160-218 and 743-854. In the small 56-69-year group, the increase in depth fell short of significance, most likely because of low power. Conclusions about previously exposed vaccinees are limited, since just five to seven AZD1222 recipients were seropositive for SARS-CoV-2 at baseline. Most participants were white British and females outnumbered males, and the authors suggested that clonal diversity may have been underestimated.

As for this clone: Its antigen target is currently unknown. No clone much larger than this one lies a single base away; base qualities are absent.

The time point label of this sample denotes: baseline before first vaccination. Vaccinee samples were obtained from the UK trials COV001 and COV002, which included a single-blind randomized controlled phase 2/3 trial of AZD1222 (ChAdOx1 nCoV-19) in healthy adults. For TCRbeta chain sequencing, PBMC samples were collected from trial participants at day 0 and at day 28 after the second dose. The CDR3 regions of human TCRbeta chains were analyzed by immunosequencing. Turning to the authors' computational methods: TCRs in the repertoires were matched against a reference library of SARS-CoV-2-specific TCRs that had been generated with the MIRA antigen-specificity platform. Breadth was defined as the fraction of unique TCRs that were SARS-CoV-2-associated. Depth was defined as the fraction of total T cells that were SARS-CoV-2-associated. Each spike-specific TCR was assigned to its reactive spike region and to a CD4 or CD8 class using the MIRA data. Log10-transformed breadth and depth values were compared by one-way ANOVA with Sidak's multiple comparisons tests. TCRdb's version of the immuneACCESS table is confined to in-frame rearrangements and falls short of the full clone set. An unresolved V gene accounts for under half of the shortfall where checked; the remainder is of unknown origin. V and J calls and clone size are copied from that table; D and trimming were computed from the DNA. Present in this sample are around 140,000 clones, about 92% of which were seen just once. The ten largest clones add up to around 5.1% of the sample.

CDR1 SGHRS and CDR2 YFSETQ are derived from the germline V gene. The germline V and J ends show losses of 5 bases and 0 bases respectively, and no gene match explains 5 bases of the junction. From the cysteine through the phenylalanine, the CDR3 covers 15 amino acids. Only CDR3 DNA remains: 45 bases, in frame from the first base. Sample: peripheral blood, taken on day 0 of AZD1222 vaccination. This sequence uses TRBV5-1 and TRBJ1-1, with 9 central nucleotides matching TRBD1. The TCR was taken from an adult in good health. CDR3 protein: CASRPRQGVNTEAFF. The DNA is TGCGCCAGCAGACCCCGACAGGGGGTGAACACTGAAGCTTTCTTT.